This T cell receptor beta chain was identified during a study of cytomegalovirus exposure and HLA in healthy donors. Study as a whole: An analysis done earlier identified about 120 million unique TCR beta sequences from approximately 200 million T cells.

This CDR3 spans 15 amino acids. Germline V gene sequence: CDR1 MNHEY, CDR2 SMNVEV (reference sequence). Trimming left V 5 bases short and J 5 bases short, with 16 bases between. About this clone itself: The antigen is undetermined.

Findings and limits, study-wide: There were some V segments, including TRBV6-2 and TRBV6-3, excluded as indistinguishable.

The study ran its PCR with 60 Vbeta and 13 Jbeta primers. Sequencing used immunoSEQ multiplex PCR; TCRdb keeps in-frame clones, though not all of them. In the table there are about 120,000 clones, about four fifths of which are singletons. The chain carries TRBV27 and TRBJ1-5, with a possible D match to TRBD1 (6 bases). This clonotype was obtained from a female donor in good health and CMV-seropositive. Source material: PBMCs. CDR3 protein: CASSPTGTPYQPQHF. CDR3 bases: TGTGCCAGCAGTCCGACCGGGACACCTTATCAGCCCCAGCATTTT.